This T cell receptor (beta chain) was found in a study of PD-L1 blockade in urothelial cancer. Whole-study context: Median T cell yield from blood was fewer than 150,000.

Germline values: CDR1 SGHRS, CDR2 YFSETQ. V was pared by 4 bases and J by 4 bases, with 14 bases between. The CDR3 consists of 14 residues. Clones were read by immunoSEQ multiplex PCR, and TCRdb kept only the in-frame ones, dropping some. The table records tens of thousands of clones, roughly four fifths of them present only once. As for time point: pretreatment peripheral blood. This receptor was taken from a man aged 65 to 79 with urothelial cancer. V gene TRBV5-1 combines with J gene TRBJ1-2; no clear D. This specimen was PBMCs, taken around atezolizumab (anti-PD-L1) treatment. The CDR3 bases are TGCGCCAGCAGCGGAACCCCGGGTAGCTATGGCTACACCTTC. As protein: CASSGTPGSYGYTF.